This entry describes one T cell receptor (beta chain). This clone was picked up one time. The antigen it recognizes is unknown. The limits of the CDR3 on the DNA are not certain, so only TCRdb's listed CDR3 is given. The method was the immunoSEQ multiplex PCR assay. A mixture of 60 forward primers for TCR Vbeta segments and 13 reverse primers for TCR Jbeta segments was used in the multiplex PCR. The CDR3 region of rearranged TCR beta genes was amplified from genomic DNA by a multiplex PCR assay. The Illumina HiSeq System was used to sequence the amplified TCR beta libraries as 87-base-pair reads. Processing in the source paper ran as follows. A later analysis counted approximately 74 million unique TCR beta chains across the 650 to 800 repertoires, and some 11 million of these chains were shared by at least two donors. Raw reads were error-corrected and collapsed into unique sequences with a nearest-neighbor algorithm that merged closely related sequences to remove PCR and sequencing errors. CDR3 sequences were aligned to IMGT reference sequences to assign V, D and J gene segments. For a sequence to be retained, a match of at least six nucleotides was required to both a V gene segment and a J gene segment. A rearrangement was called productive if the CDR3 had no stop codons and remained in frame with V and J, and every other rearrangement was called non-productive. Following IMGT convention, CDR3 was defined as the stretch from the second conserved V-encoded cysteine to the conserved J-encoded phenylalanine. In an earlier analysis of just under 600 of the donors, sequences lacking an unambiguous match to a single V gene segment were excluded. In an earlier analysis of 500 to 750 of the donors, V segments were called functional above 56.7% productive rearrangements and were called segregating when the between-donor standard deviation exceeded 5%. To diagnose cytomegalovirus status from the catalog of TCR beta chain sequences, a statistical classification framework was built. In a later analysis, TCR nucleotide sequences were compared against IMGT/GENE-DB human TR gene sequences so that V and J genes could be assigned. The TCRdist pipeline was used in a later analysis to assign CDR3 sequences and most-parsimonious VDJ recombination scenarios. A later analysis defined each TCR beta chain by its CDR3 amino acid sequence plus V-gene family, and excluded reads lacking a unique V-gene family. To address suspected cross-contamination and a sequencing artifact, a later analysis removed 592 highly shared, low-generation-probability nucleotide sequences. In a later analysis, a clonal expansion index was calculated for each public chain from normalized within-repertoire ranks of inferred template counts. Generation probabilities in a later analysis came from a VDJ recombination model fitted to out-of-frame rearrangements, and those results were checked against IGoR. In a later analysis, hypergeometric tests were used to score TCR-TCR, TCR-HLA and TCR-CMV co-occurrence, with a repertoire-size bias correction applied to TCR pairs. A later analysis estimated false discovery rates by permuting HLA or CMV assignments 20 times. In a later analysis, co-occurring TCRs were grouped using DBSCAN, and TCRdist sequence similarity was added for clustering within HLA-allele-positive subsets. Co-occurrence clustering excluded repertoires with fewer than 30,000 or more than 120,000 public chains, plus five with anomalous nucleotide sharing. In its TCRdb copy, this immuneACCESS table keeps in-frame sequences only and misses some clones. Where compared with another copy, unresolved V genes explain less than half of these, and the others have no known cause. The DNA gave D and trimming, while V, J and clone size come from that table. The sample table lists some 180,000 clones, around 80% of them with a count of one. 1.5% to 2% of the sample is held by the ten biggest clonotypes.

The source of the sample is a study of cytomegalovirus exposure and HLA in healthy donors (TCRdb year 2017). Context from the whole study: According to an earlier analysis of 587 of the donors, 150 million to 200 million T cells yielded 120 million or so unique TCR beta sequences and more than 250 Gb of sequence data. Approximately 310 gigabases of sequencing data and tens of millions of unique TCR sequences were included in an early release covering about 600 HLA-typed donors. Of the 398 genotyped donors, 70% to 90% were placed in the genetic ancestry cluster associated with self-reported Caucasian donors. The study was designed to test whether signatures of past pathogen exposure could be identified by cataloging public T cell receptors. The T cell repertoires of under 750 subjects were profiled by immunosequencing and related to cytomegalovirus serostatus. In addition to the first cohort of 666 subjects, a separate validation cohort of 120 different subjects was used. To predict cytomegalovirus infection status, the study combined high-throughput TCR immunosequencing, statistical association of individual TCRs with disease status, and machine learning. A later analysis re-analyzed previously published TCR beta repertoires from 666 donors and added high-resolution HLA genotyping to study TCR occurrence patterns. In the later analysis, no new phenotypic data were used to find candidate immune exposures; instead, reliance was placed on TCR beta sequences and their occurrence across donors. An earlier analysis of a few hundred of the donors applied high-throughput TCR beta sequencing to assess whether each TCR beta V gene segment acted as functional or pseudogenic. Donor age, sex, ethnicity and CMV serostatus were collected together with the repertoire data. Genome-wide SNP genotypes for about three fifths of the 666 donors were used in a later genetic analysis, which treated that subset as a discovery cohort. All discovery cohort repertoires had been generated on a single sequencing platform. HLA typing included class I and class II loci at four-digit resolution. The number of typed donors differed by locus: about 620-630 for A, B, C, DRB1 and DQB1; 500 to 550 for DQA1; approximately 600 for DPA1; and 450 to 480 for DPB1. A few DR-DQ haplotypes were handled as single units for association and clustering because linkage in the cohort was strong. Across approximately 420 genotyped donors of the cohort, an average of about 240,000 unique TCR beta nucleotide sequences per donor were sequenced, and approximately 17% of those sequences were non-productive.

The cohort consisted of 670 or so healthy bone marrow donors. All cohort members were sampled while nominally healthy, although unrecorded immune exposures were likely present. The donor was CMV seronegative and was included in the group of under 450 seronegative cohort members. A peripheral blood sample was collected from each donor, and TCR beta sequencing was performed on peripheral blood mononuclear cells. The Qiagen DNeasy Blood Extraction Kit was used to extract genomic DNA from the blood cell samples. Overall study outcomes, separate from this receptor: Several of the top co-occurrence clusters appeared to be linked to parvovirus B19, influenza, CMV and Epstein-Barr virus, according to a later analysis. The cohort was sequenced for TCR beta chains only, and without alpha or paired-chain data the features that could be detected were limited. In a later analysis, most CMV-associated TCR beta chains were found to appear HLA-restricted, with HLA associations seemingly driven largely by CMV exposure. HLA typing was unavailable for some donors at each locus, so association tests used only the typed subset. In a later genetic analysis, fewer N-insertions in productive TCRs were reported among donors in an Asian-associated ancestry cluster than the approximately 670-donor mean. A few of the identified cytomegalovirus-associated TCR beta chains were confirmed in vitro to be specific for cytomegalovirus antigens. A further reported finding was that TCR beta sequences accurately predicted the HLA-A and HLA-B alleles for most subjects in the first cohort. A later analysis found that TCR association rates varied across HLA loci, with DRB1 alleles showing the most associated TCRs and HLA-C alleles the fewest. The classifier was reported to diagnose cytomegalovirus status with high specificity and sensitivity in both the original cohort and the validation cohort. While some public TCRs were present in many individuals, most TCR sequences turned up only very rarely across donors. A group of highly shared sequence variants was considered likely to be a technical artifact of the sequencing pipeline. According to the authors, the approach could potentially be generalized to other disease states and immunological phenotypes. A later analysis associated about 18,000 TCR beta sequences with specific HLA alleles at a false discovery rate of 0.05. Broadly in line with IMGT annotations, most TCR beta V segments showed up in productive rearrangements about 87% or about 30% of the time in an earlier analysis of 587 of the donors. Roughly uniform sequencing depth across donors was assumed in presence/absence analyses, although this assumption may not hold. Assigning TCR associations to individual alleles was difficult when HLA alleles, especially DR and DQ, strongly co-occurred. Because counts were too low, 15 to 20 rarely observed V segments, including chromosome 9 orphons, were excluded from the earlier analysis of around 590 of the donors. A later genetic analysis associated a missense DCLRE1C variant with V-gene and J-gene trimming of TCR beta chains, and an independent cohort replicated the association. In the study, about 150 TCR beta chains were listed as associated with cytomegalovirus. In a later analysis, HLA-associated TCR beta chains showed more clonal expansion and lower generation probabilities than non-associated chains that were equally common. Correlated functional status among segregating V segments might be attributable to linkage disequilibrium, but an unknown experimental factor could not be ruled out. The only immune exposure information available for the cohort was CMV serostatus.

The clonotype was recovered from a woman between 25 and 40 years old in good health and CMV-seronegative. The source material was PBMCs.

CDR3 reads: CASSLAVAEGNTF. This receptor chain uses TRBV5-1 and TRBJ1-2. According to the germline V gene, CDR1 reads SGHRS and CDR2 reads YFSETQ. The CDR3 measures 13 amino acids from cysteine to phenylalanine.